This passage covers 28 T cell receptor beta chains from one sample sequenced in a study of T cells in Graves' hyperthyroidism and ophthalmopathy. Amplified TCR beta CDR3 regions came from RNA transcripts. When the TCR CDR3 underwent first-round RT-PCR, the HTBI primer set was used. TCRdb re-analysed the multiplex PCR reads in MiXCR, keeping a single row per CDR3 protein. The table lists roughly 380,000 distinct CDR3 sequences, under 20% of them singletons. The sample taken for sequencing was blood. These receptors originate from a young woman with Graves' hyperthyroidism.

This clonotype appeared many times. Here the CDR3 DNA reads TGTGCCAGCAGCTTAGAGCGGACTCAGCCCCAGCATTTT. Protein: CASSLERTQPQHF. The chain recombines TRBV7-2 with TRBJ1-5; D call uncertain. CDR1 is SGHTA, CDR2 FQGNSA, per germline. V was shortened by 1 base and J by 6 bases, with 7 bases between the two germline ends. This CDR3 comprises 13 residues.

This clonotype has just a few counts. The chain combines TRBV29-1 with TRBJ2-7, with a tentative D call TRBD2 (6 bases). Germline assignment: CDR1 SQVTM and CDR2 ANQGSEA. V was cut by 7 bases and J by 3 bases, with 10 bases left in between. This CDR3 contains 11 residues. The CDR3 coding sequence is TGCAGCGCTGGGACTTACTACGAGCAGTACTTC. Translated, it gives CSAGTYYEQYF.

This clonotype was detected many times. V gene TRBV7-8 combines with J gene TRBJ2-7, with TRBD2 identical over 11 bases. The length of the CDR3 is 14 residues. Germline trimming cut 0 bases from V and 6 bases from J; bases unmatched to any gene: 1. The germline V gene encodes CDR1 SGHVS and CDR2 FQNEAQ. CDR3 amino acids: CASSLATSGVEQYF. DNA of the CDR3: TGTGCCAGCAGCTTAGCGACTAGCGGGGTCGAGCAGTACTTC. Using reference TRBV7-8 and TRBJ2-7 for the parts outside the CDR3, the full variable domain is GAGVSQSPRYKVAKRGQDVALRCDPISGHVSLFWYQQALGQGPEFLTYFQNEAQLDKSGLPSDRFFAERPEGSVSTLKIQRTQQEDSAVYLCASSLATSGVEQYFGPGTRLTVT.

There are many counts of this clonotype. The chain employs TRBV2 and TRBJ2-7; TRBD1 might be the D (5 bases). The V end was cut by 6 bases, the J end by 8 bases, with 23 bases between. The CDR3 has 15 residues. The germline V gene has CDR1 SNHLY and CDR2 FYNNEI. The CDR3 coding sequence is TGTGCCAGCAGGATCCAGGGTCGCAAAGATTCTCAGCAGTACTTC. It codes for CASRIQGRKDSQQYF.

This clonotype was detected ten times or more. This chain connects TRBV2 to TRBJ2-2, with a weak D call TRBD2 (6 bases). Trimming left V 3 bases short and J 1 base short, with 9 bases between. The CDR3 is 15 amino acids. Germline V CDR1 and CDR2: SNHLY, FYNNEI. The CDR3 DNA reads TGTGCCAGCAGTGAGGCGGGAAGGAACACCGGGGAGCTGTTTTTT. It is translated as CASSEAGRNTGELFF.

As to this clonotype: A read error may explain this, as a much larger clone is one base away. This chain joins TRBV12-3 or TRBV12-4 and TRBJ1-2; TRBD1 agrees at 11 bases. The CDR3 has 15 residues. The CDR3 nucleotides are TGTGCCAGCAGTTTGCCGGGACAGGGGGTCTATGGCTACCCCTTC. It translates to CASSLPGQGVYGYPF.

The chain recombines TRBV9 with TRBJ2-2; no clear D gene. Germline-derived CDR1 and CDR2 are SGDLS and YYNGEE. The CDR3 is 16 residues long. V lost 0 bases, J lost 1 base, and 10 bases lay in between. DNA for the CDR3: TGTGCCAGCAGCGTAGCACTGGCAGGGAACACCGGGGAGCTGTTTTTT. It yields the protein CASSVALAGNTGELFF. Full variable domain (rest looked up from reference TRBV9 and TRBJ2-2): DSGVTQTPKHLITATGQRVTLRCSPRSGDLSVYWYQQSLDQGLQFLIQYYNGEERAKGNILERFSAQQFPDLHSELNLSSLELGDSALYFCASSVALAGNTGELFFGEGSRLTVL.

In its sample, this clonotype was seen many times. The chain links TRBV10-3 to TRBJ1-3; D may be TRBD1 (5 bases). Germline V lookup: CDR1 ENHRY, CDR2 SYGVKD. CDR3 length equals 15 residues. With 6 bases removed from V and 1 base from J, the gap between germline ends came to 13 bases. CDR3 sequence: CAISGARRSGNTIYF. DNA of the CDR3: TGTGCCATCAGCGGGGCCCGCCGATCTGGAAACACCATATATTTT.

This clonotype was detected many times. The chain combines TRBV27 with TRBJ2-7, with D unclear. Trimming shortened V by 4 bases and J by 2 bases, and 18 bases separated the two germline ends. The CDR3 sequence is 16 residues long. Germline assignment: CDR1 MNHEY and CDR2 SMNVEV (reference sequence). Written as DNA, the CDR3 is TGTGCCAGCAGTTCCCATCGGGCCGCCTCCACCTACGAGCAGTACTTC. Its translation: CASSSHRAASTYEQYF.

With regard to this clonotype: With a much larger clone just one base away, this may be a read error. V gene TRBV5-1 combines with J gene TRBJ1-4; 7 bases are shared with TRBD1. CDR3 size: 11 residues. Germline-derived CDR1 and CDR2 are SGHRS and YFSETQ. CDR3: CANSLEGAMFF. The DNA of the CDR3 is TGCGCCAACAGCTTGGAGGGGGCGATGTTTTTT.

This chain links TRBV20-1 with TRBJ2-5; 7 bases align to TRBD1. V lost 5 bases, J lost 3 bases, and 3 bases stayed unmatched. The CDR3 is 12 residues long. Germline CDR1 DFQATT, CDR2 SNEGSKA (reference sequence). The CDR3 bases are TGCAGTGCTCGTACAGGGGAAGAGACCCAGTACTTC. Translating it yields CSARTGEETQYF.

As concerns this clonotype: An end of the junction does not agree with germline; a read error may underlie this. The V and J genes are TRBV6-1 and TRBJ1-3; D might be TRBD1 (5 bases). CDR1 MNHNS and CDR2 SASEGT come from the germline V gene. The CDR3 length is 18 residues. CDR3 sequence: CASSEAVRGTYSGNTICF. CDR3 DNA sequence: TGTGCTAGCAGTGAAGCAGTGCGGGGGACCTACTCTGGAAACACCATATGTTTT.

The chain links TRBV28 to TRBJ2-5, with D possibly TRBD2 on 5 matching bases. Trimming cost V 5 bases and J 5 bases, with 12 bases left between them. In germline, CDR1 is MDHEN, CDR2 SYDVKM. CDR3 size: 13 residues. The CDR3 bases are TGTGCCAGCAGTCCGTCCCCGGGGGAGACCCAGTACTTC. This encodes CASSPSPGETQYF.

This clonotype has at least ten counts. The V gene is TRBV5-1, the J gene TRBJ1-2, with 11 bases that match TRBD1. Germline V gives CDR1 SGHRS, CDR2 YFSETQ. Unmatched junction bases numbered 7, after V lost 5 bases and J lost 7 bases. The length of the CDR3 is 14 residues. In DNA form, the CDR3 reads TGCGCCAGCAGGTGGGGACAGGGGGACGGTGGCTACACCTTC. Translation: CASRWGQGDGGYTF. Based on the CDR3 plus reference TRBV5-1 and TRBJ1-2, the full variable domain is KAGVTQTPRYLIKTRGQQVTLSCSPISGHRSVSWYQQTPGQGLQFLFEYFSETQRNKGNFPGRFSGRQFSNSRSEMNVSTLELGDSALYLCASRWGQGDGGYTFGSGTRLTVV.

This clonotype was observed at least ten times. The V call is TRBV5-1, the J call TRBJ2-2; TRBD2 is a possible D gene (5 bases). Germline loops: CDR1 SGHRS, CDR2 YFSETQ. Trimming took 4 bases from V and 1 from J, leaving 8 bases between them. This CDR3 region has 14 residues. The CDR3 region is CASSTGLNTGELFF. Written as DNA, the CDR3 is TGCGCCAGCAGCACCGGACTGAACACCGGGGAGCTGTTTTTT.

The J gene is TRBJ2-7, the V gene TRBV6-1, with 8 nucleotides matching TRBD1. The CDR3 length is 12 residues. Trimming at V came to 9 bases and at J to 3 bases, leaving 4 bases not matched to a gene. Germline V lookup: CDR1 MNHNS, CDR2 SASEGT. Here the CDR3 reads CASGQGLYEQYF. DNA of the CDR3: TGTGCCAGTGGACAGGGTCTCTACGAGCAGTACTTC.

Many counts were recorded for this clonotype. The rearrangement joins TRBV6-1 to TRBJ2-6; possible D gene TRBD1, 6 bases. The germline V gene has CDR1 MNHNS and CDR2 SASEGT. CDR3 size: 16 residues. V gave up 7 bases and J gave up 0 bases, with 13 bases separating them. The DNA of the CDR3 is TGTGCCAGCATTGGAACAGGGATCTCTGGGGCCAACGTCCTGACTTTC. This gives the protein CASIGTGISGANVLTF.

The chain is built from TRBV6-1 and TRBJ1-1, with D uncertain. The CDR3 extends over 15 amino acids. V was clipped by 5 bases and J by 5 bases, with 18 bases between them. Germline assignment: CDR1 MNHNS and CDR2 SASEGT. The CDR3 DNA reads TGTGCCAGCAGTCCCATTAGCCTGGGGTTAACTGAAGCTTTCTTT. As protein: CASSPISLGLTEAFF.

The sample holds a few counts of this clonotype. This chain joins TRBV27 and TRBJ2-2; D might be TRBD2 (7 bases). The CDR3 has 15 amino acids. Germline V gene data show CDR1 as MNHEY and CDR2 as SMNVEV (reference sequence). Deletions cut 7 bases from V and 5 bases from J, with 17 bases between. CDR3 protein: CASKVGGAGTGELFF. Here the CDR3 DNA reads TGTGCCAGCAAAGTTGGGGGGGCGGGAACCGGGGAGCTGTTTTTT.

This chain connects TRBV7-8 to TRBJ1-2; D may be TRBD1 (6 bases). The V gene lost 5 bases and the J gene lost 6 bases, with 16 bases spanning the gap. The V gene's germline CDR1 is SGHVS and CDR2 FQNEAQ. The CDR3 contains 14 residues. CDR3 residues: CASSPPPGGNGYTF. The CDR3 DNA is TGTGCCAGCAGCCCACCCCCCGGGGGCAATGGCTACACCTTC.

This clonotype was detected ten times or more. Written as DNA, the CDR3 is TGTGCCAGCAGAGAGAGCTACATCTTGACTAACTATGGCTACACCTTC. This codes for CASRESYILTNYGYTF. The chain joins TRBV2 to TRBJ1-2; the D is unclear. The germline V gene has CDR1 SNHLY and CDR2 FYNNEI. The CDR3 runs 16 residues. V was cut by 6 bases and J by 0 bases, with 17 bases left in between.

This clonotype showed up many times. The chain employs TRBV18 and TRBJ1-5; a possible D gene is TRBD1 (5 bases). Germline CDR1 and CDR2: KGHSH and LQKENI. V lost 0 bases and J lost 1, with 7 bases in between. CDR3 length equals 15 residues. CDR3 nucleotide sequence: TGTGCCAGCTCACCACCCGAGGGGAGCAATCAGCCCCAGCATTTT. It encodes CASSPPEGSNQPQHF. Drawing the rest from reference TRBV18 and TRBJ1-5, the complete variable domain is NAGVMQNPRHLVRRRGQEARLRCSPMKGHSHVYWYRQLPEEGLKFMVYLQKENIIDESGMPKERFSAEFPKEGPSILRIQQVVRGDSAAYFCASSPPEGSNQPQHFGDGTRLSIL.

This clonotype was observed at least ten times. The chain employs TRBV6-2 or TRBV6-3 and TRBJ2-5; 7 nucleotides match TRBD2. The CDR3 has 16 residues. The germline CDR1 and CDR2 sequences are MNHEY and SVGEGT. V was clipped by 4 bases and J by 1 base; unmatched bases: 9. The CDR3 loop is CASSWDYLSPQETQYF. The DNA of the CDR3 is TGTGCCAGCAGTTGGGACTACCTAAGCCCCCAAGAGACCCAGTACTTC.

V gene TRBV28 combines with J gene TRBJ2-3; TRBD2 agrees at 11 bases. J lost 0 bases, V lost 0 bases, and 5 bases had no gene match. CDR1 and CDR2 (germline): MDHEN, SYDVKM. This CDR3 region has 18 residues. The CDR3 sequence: CASSLWNSGGVSTDTQYF. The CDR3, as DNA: TGTGCCAGCAGTTTATGGAATAGCGGGGGGGTTAGCACAGATACGCAGTATTTT.

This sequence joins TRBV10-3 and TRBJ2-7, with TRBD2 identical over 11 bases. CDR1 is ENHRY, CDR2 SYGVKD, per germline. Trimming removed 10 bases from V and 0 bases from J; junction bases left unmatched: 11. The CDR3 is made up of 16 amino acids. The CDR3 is CATKDPSGRSSYEQYF. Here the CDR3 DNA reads TGTGCCACCAAGGACCCTAGCGGGAGGAGCTCCTACGAGCAGTACTTC.

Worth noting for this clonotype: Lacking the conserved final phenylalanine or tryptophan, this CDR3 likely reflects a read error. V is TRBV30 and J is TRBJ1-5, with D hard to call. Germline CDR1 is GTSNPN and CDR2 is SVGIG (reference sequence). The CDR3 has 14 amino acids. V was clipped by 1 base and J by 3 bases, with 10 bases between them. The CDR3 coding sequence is TGTGCCTGGAGTGGGCTGCATCCCAATCAGCCCCAGCATTCT. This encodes CAWSGLHPNQPQHS.

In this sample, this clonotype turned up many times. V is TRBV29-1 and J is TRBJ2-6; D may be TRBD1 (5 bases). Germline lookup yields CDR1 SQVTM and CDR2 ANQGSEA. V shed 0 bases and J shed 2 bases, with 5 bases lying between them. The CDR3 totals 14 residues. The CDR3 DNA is TGCAGCGTTGAAGAAGGGGCTGGGGCCAACGTCCTGACTTTC. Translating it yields CSVEEGAGANVLTF.

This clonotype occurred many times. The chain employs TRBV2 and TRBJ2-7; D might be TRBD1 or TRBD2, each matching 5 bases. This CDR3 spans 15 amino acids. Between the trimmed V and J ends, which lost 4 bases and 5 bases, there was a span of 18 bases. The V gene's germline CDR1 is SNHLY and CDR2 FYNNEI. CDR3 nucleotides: TGTGCCAGCAGTGGGGGCAGGGCGGAGGTAGACGAGCAGTACTTC. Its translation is CASSGGRAEVDEQYF.